What follows are 12 T cell receptor beta chains derived from one specimen sequenced in a study of cytomegalovirus exposure and HLA in healthy donors. A multiplex PCR was run with 60 Vbeta primers and 13 Jbeta primers. Produced via immunoSEQ multiplex PCR; TCRdb's table is partial and in-frame only. The table shows around 94,000 clones, with over 65% occurring only once. The sample taken for sequencing was PBMCs. Receptors were obtained from a man under 40 in good health and CMV-seronegative.

This clone was seen a handful of times. The rearrangement uses TRBV7-3 and TRBJ2-3; TRBD2 might be the D (5 bases). Trimming took 6 bases from V and 5 from J, leaving 15 bases between them. Germline V gene sequence: CDR1 SGHTA, CDR2 FQGTGA. CDR3 length equals 14 residues. CDR3 nucleotides: TGTGCCAGCAGTCTGGGAACGGCGGGAGATACGCAGTATTTT. This translates into CASSLGTAGDTQYF.

This chain joins TRBV5-8 and TRBJ1-5; 10 nucleotides agree with TRBD1. CDR1 SGHTS and CDR2 YDEGEE come from the germline V gene. This CDR3 has 15 amino acids. After removal of 4 bases from V and 5 bases from J, the junction contained 6 bases not matched to a gene. The CDR3 sequence is CASSPGTGVDQPQHF. CDR3 sequence (DNA): TGTGCCAGCAGCCCCGGGACAGGGGTGGATCAGCCCCAGCATTTT.

This clone showed up just a few times. The J gene is TRBJ1-4, the V gene TRBV6-6; the D gene is possibly TRBD1 (6 bases). Germline V gene sequence: CDR1 MNHNY, CDR2 SVGAGI (reference sequence). The CDR3 spans 12 residues. Trimming pared 10 bases from V and 6 bases from J, leaving 12 bases between. CDR3 residues: CATRYRDEKLFF. In DNA form, the CDR3 reads TGTGCCACCCGCTACAGGGATGAAAAACTGTTTTTT.

This chain uses TRBV2 with TRBJ1-1; D possibly corresponds to TRBD1 (5 bases). Deletions cut 6 bases from V and 7 bases from J, with 21 bases between. CDR3 length equals 15 residues. Looked up from germline, CDR1 is SNHLY and CDR2 is FYNNEI. CDR3 loop: CASRIEEGEVFEAFF. CDR3 nucleotides: TGTGCCAGCAGGATCGAGGAAGGGGAGGTCTTTGAAGCTTTCTTT.

The chain couples TRBV6-1 to TRBJ1-5; TRBD1 aligns across 7 bases. The V gene's germline CDR1 is MNHNS and CDR2 SASEGT. The junction had 5 bases not matched to a gene; V was cut back by 3 bases and J by 6 bases. The CDR3 loop spans 14 amino acids. The CDR3 DNA is TGTGCCAGCAGTGAGGGTAACAGGGGTCAGCCCCAGCATTTT. Translation gives CASSEGNRGQPQHF.

The chain links TRBV11-1 to TRBJ1-2, with 8 bases that match TRBD1. V shed 5 bases and J 3 bases; nucleotides not matched to a gene: 14. Per the germline V gene, CDR1 is SGHAT and CDR2 is FQDESV (reference sequence). The CDR3 is made up of 17 amino acids. CDR3 in amino acids: CASSLLPGQGSDYGYTF. CDR3 nucleotide sequence: TGTGCCAGCAGCCTATTACCCGGACAGGGATCGGACTATGGCTACACCTTC.

The table lists this clone with a few counts. The chain is built from TRBV6-5 and TRBJ1-2; 9 bases fit TRBD1. The CDR3 spans 14 residues. Trimming cost V 5 bases and J 2 bases; bases outside gene matches: 3. Germline CDR1 is MNHEY and CDR2 is SVGAGI. CDR3 in DNA: TGTGCCAGCAGTACACAGGGGGCAAACTATGGCTACACCTTC. As protein: CASSTQGANYGYTF.

The chain recombines TRBV6-1 with TRBJ1-2; D not certain. This CDR3 is built from 11 residues. V was trimmed by 6 bases and J by 7 bases, leaving 9 bases between them. Germline-derived CDR1 and CDR2 are MNHNS and SASEGT. The chain's CDR3 is CASSLPPGYTF. The CDR3 coding sequence is TGTGCCAGCAGCCTCCCCCCTGGCTACACCTTC.

This chain connects TRBV15 to TRBJ1-6, with D hard to call. The CDR3 loop spans 15 amino acids. Between the trimmed V and J ends, which lost 3 bases and 0 bases, there was a span of 6 bases. The germline gives CDR1 LNHNV, CDR2 YYDKDF (reference sequence). The CDR3 DNA reads TGTGCCACCAGCAGTCCGCGCTCCTATAATTCACCCCTCCACTTT. Translated, it gives CATSSPRSYNSPLHF.

The CDR3 DNA reads TGCGCCAGCAGCTTGTCCCCTTCCTCTGGAAACACCATATATTTT. Protein sequence: CASSLSPSSGNTIYF. The rearrangement links TRBV5-1 to TRBJ1-3; D gene ambiguous. The length of the CDR3 is 15 residues. Germline V gene lookup returns CDR1 SGHRS and CDR2 YFSETQ. Trimming left V 1 base short and J 0 bases short, with 8 bases between.

The chain is built from TRBV7-3 and TRBJ2-2; 8 nucleotides align to TRBD2. The CDR3 spans 17 residues. The V segment lost 5 bases and the J segment 7 bases; nucleotides outside the gene matches: 15. CDR1 and CDR2 (germline): SGHTA, FQGTGA. CDR3 in DNA: TGTGCCAGCAGCAGTAACCCTAGCGGGTCCAGAGGCGGGGAGCTGTTTTTT. Translation: CASSSNPSGSRGGELFF. The variable domain in full, with the rest retrieved from reference TRBV7-3 and TRBJ2-2, is GAGVSQTPSNKVTEKGKYVELRCDPISGHTALYWYRQSLGQGPEFLIYFQGTGAADDSGLPNDRFFAVRPEGSVSTLKIQRTERGDSAVYLCASSSNPSGSRGGELFFGEGSRLTVL.

V gene TRBV9 combines with J gene TRBJ2-3; D is uncertain. V was trimmed by 0 bases and J by 0 bases, leaving 11 bases between them. CDR3 length equals 16 residues. Germline V gene data show CDR1 as SGDLS and CDR2 as YYNGEE. CDR3 nucleotide sequence: TGTGCCAGCAGCGTAGGTCCTAGTCAAAGCACAGATACGCAGTATTTT. Protein product: CASSVGPSQSTDTQYF.